Listed below are T cell receptor beta chains from one sample, sequenced in a study of post-analysis software for immune sequencing data. One entry per CDR3 protein results from TCRdb running MiXCR on the PCR reads. Among a few hundred thousand distinct CDR3 sequences listed, less than 45% were seen once. Sample: blood. These receptors came from a girl between 10 and 17 years old with multiple sclerosis. The CDR3 runs from the conserved cysteine through the conserved F or W. D genes are given only for firm matches. For some rows the clone size is stated as once, few or many, or as a class when expanded; others skip it.

D: .; V: TRBV7-2; size: .; J: TRBJ2-2; DNA: TGTGCCAGCAGCTACGGGAGTGGGAACACCGGGGAGCTGTTTTTT; CDR3: CASSYGSGNTGELFF
D: TRBD1; V: TRBV27; size: .; J: TRBJ1-1; DNA: TGTGCCAGCAGTTGGGCAGGGGGCATTGAAGCTTTCTTT; CDR3: CASSWAGGIEAFF
D: .; V: TRBV7-2; size: .; J: TRBJ1-2; DNA: TGTGCCAGCAGCTTAGGGCCCACTAACTATGGCTACACCTTC; CDR3: CASSLGPTNYGYTF
D: .; V: TRBV12-3/TRBV12-4; size: many; J: TRBJ2-7; DNA: TGTGCCAGCAGTTCCAACTACGAGCAGTACTTC; CDR3: CASSSNYEQYF
D: .; V: TRBV29-1; size: few; J: TRBJ2-3; DNA: TGCAGCGTTGATCGGCCAGCCCAAACAGATACGCAGTATTTT; CDR3: CSVDRPAQTDTQYF
D: .; V: TRBV28; size: once; J: TRBJ1-2; DNA: TGTGCCAGCAGTTTTTCCAGGTCCTATGGCTACACCTTC; CDR3: CASSFSRSYGYTF
D: .; V: TRBV3-1; size: .; J: TRBJ2-5; DNA: TGTGCCAGCAGCCAAGTTAGCCGCCAAGAGACCCAGTACTTC; CDR3: CASSQVSRQETQYF
D: TRBD2; V: TRBV28; size: .; J: TRBJ2-5; DNA: TGTGCCAGCACCAATGGACTACTAGCGGGAGGCAAAGAGACCCAGTACTTC; CDR3: CASTNGLLAGGKETQYF
D: .; V: TRBV2; size: few; J: TRBJ2-1; DNA: TGTGCCAGCAGTGAGAGGACAGCTTACAATGAGCAGTTCTTC; CDR3: CASSERTAYNEQFF
D: .; V: TRBV12-3/TRBV12-4; size: .; J: TRBJ2-5; DNA: TGTGCCAGCAGTTCCCGGCCAGTCGGACAAGAGACCCAGTACTTC; CDR3: CASSSRPVGQETQYF
D: TRBD1; V: TRBV12-3/TRBV12-4; size: .; J: TRBJ1-2; DNA: TGTGCCAGTATGGGACAGGGAGGGTATGGCTACACCTTC; CDR3: CASMGQGGYGYTF
D: TRBD1; V: TRBV5-1; size: .; J: TRBJ1-2; DNA: TGCGCCAGCAGCTTTGGTCAGGGGGCGTATGGCTACACCTTC; CDR3: CASSFGQGAYGYTF
D: TRBD1; V: TRBV20-1; size: few; J: TRBJ1-6; DNA: TGCAGTACCCCGGACAGGGGGAATTCACCCCTCCACTTT; CDR3: CSTPDRGNSPLHF
D: .; V: TRBV4-2; size: .; J: TRBJ2-3; DNA: TGTGCCAGCAGCCAGGACAACACAGATACGCAGTATTTT; CDR3: CASSQDNTDTQYF
D: .; V: TRBV4-3; size: many; J: TRBJ2-3; DNA: TGCGCCAGCAGCCAAGATTACAGTTCAGATACGCAGTATTTT; CDR3: CASSQDYSSDTQYF
D: .; V: TRBV12-3/TRBV12-4; size: .; J: TRBJ2-7; DNA: TGTGCCAGCAGCGCCTTCATGTGCGAGCAGGACTTC; CDR3: CASSAFMCEQDF
D: .; V: TRBV5-1; size: .; J: TRBJ2-7; DNA: TGCGCCAGCAGCTTGGCTCAGGGTAGCCTACGAGGGCAGTACTTC; CDR3: CASSLAQGSLRGQYF
D: TRBD2; V: TRBV20-1; size: .; J: TRBJ2-3; DNA: TGCAGTGCTAGAGATCAGGCGGGAGGAGATACGCAGTATTTT; CDR3: CSARDQAGGDTQYF
D: .; V: TRBV5-1; size: .; J: TRBJ1-2; DNA: TGCGCCAGCAGACCAGGGGAGTATGGCTACACCTTC; CDR3: CASRPGEYGYTF
D: TRBD2; V: TRBV3-1; size: .; J: TRBJ2-1; DNA: TGTGCCAGCAGTAAACCTAGCGGGAGGGTCACCTACAATGAGCAGTTCTTC; CDR3: CASSKPSGRVTYNEQFF
D: .; V: TRBV20-1; size: few; J: TRBJ2-7; DNA: TGCAGTGCGAGTCGAACAGGGAACGAGCAGTACTTC; CDR3: CSASRTGNEQYF
D: .; V: TRBV20-1; size: .; J: TRBJ2-1; DNA: TGCAGTGCTAGAGGGACTTATTGGAATGAGCAGTTCTTC; CDR3: CSARGTYWNEQFF
D: .; V: TRBV28; size: .; J: TRBJ2-7; DNA: TGTGCCACCATAGGGCCAGCGTACTACGAGCAGTACTTC; CDR3: CATIGPAYYEQYF
D: TRBD1; V: TRBV4-2; size: .; J: TRBJ2-3; DNA: TGTGCCAGCAGCCAGGAAAGACAGGGGGCAGATACGCAGTATTTT; CDR3: CASSQERQGADTQYF
D: .; V: TRBV5-5; size: .; J: TRBJ1-1; DNA: TGTGCCAGCAGCTTGTCCCTGTTTGGCACTGAAGCTTTCTTT; CDR3: CASSLSLFGTEAFF
D: .; V: TRBV13; size: few; J: TRBJ2-5; DNA: TGTGCCAGCAGCCTGGGGGGGCAGAGAAGCCAGTACTTC; CDR3: CASSLGGQRSQYF
D: TRBD2; V: TRBV14; size: .; J: TRBJ2-1; DNA: TGTGCCAGCAGCCCTCTATTACGGGGGGGAGGCTTAGGTGAACAGTTCTTC; CDR3: CASSPLLRGGGLGEQFF
D: TRBD1; V: TRBV27; size: .; J: TRBJ2-5; DNA: TGTGCCAGCAGTCCCCCGGGACAGGGGGCGGAAGAGACCCAGTACTTC; CDR3: CASSPPGQGAEETQYF
D: .; V: TRBV25-1; size: few; J: TRBJ2-7; DNA: TGTGCCAGCAGCGATTTAAGTTGGGGGCAATCAGCCTACGAGCAGTACTTC; CDR3: CASSDLSWGQSAYEQYF
D: .; V: TRBV5-1; size: .; J: TRBJ1-1; DNA: TGCGCCGGGGGGACGGGGACTGAAGCTTTCTTT; CDR3: CAGGTGTEAFF
D: .; V: TRBV27; size: .; J: TRBJ2-5; DNA: TGTGCCAGCAGTTTACTTAAAGATAGCAGGTACCAAGAGACCCAGTACTTC; CDR3: CASSLLKDSRYQETQYF
D: TRBD1; V: TRBV5-1; size: .; J: TRBJ2-7; DNA: TGCGCCAGCAGCTTGACTGGACAGGGGGATTACGAGCAGTACTTC; CDR3: CASSLTGQGDYEQYF
D: TRBD2; V: TRBV20-1; size: .; J: TRBJ2-7; DNA: TGCAGTGCAAGTACGACTAGCGTTCAAAGGTCCTACGAGCAGTACTTC; CDR3: CSASTTSVQRSYEQYF
D: TRBD2; V: TRBV28; size: .; J: TRBJ2-7; DNA: TGTGCCAGCAGTTTATTGGGTCAAGCGGGAGGGCCGTACGAGCAGTACTTC; CDR3: CASSLLGQAGGPYEQYF
D: .; V: TRBV11-2; size: .; J: TRBJ2-1; DNA: TGTGCCAGCAGCTATCCGCGGGTTAGGGATGAGCAGTTCTTC; CDR3: CASSYPRVRDEQFF
D: TRBD2; V: TRBV7-2; size: .; J: TRBJ2-3; DNA: TGTGCCAGCAGCGCCCTAGGGACTAGCGGAAGCACAGATACGCAGTATTTT; CDR3: CASSALGTSGSTDTQYF
D: .; V: TRBV28; size: .; J: TRBJ1-2; DNA: TGTGCCAGCAGGCCTCTGGGGGCAGCCTTCGGCTATGGCTACACCTTC; CDR3: CASRPLGAAFGYGYTF
D: TRBD2; V: TRBV5-1; size: few; J: TRBJ2-3; DNA: TGCGCCAGCAGCTTCTTGACTAGCGGCACAGATACGCAGTATTTT; CDR3: CASSFLTSGTDTQYF
D: TRBD2; V: TRBV28; size: .; J: TRBJ2-2; DNA: TGTGCCAGCAGTTGGATAAGAGCGGGAGGAGGGACCGGGGAGCTGTTTTTT; CDR3: CASSWIRAGGGTGELFF
D: TRBD2; V: TRBV24-1; size: few; J: TRBJ2-1; DNA: TGTGCCACCAGCTCCCCACTAGCGGATTCGGATTACAATGAGCAGTTCTTC; CDR3: CATSSPLADSDYNEQFF